This T cell receptor (beta chain) was observed in a study of persistence of HIV-infected CD4 T cells (dated by TCRdb to 2020 to 2021). Looking at the study overall: CMV- and HIV-1 Gag-responding CD4+ T cells were isolated from ART-treated individuals so that antigen-driven clonal expansion of HIV-1-infected cells could be examined. The median time participants had been on suppressive ART was 8 to 9 years. Apart from a couple of participants who underwent leukapheresis at a single time point, peripheral blood samples of up to about 180 mL were collected from participants at multiple time points. TCRbeta sequencing assessed the clonality of all cells in each sorted population, while proviral sequencing assessed the clonality of infected cells. In the cross-participant TCR cluster analysis, 8 participants were included for CMV and 7 participants were included for Gag. The paper's findings and limits, for the study overall: TCR oligoclonality correlated with proviral oligoclonality within the same sorted populations. Antigen-responding cells were enriched for degenerate expanded CDR3beta sequences, which suggests convergent selection of CD4+ responses to CMV and Gag. Only a small number of individuals took part in the study, and only a limited range of antigens was tested. Significantly lower TCRbeta richness was observed in CMV- and Gag-responding cells than in anti-CD3/anti-CD28-responding cells, and higher oligoclonality was observed in CMV-responding cells than in CD3/CD28-stimulated and Gag-responding cells. Bulk TCR analyses could not be restricted to the rare CMV-responding cells that actually carried HIV-1 proviruses.

A remark on this clone: Its antigen is still unknown. No much larger clone exists at a distance of one base, and base qualities are not known.

The immunoSEQ hsTCRB assay version 4 in survey mode was used to sequence TCRbeta repertoires from genomic DNA. For TCRbeta sequencing, genomic DNA was diluted to 10 ng/uL, and up to about 1 ug was used per sample. The original pipeline was this. TCRbeta data analysis was done in ImmunoSeq Analyzer 3.0, and diversity was calculated on productive nucleotide rearrangements. Using the Immunarch R package, lower-bound TCR diversity was estimated with the improved Chao index and clonality was estimated with the Gini coefficient. Different nucleotide rearrangements encoding the same CDR3beta amino acid sequence were counted as distinct clonotypes. Differential abundance analysis identified TCRbeta sequences significantly enriched in antigen-responding cells relative to anti-CD3/anti-CD28-activated cells. GLIPH2 grouped TCRs by predicted peptide-MHC specificity, both within each participant and across combined participant data sets. Sourced from immuneACCESS, this table was stored by TCRdb with only in-frame sequences that have V and J called. A share of the clones is absent; for the studies checked, an unresolved V gene accounts for under half, and the remainder has no known explanation. The V and J calls and the clone size are those of that table, but D and trimming were determined from the DNA. The sample records tens of thousands of clones, 65% to 75% of which are singletons. The ten largest account for more than 1.5% of the sample.

The treatment or condition label, as the study defines it: suppressive antiretroviral therapy. A pool of overlapping HIV-1 Gag 15-mer peptides was used at 0.85 to 1 ug per peptide per mL for cell stimulation. Memory CD4+ T cells that did not respond, being CD40L-negative, CD69-negative and CD45RO-high, were sorted as memory populations depleted of antigen-responding cells. Participants were HIV-1-infected adults who started suppressive ART during chronic infection. Participants had undetectable plasma HIV-1 RNA below 50 copies/mL for at least 4 years. To be included, a participant needed positive CMV serology and a CD4+ T cell count above 400 cells/uL. Before stimulation, PBMCs were isolated using density centrifugation and depleted of CD8+ T cells. CD8-depleted PBMCs were stimulated for 15 to 20 hours with anti-CD28/CD49d costimulation, CD40-blocking antibody and enfuvirtide to prevent new infections. Cells were sorted on a Beckman Coulter MoFlo Legacy or XDP sorter, with propidium iodide excluding dead cells. For samples with more than one million cells, genomic DNA was extracted with the QIAamp DNA Mini Kit, and for all other samples the Quick-DNA Microprep Kit was used.

Taken from the germline V gene, the CDR1 and CDR2 loops are SGHAT and FQNNGV. Including the terminal cysteine and phenylalanine, the CDR3 comprises 13 residues. Left in the record is the CDR3 DNA by itself, 39 bases read in frame from the first base. At the junction V is shortened by 6 bases and J by 4 bases; bases outside the gene matches: 2. This sequence was found in an adult man with HIV who was CMV-seropositive. The sequences come from CD4+ T cells sorted from PBMCs after approximately 19-hour stimulation, collected from a patient who received antiretroviral therapy. In the paper's terms, the cell subset or site label means: CD40L-CD69- CD45RO-high memory CD4 T cells not responding to Gag peptides. The chain links TRBV11-2 with TRBJ1-1; TRBD1 matches 10 bases in the middle. The nucleotides are TGTGCCAGCAGGGGACAGGGGAGCACTGAAGCTTTCTTT. Its translation is CASRGQGSTEAFF.